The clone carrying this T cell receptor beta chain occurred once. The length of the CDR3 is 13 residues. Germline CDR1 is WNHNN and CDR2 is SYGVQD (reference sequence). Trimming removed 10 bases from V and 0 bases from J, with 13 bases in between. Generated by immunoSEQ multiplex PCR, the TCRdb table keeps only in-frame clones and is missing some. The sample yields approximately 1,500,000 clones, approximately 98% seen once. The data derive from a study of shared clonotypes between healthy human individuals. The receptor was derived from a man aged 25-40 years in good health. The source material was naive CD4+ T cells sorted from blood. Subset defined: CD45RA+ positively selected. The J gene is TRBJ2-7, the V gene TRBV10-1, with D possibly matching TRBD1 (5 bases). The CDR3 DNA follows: TGCGCCACCTCCCAGGGCGGCTCCTACGAGCAGTACTTC. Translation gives CATSQGGSYEQYF.